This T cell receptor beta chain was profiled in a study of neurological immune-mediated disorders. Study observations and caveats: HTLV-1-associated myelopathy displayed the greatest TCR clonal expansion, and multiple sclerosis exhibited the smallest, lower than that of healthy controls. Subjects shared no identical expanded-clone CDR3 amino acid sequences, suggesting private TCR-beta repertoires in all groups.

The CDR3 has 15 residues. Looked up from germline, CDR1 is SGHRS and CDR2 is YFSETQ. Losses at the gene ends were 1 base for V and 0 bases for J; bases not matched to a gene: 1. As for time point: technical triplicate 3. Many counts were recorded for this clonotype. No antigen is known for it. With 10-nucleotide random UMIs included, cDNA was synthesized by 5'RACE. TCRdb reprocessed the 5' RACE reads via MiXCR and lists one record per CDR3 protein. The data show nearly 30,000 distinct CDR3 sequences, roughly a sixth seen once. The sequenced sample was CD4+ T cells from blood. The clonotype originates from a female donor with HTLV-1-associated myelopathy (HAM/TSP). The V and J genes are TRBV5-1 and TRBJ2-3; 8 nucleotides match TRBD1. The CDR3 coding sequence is TGCGCCAGCAGCTTGCAGGGGGCTAGCACAGATACGCAGTATTTT. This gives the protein CASSLQGASTDTQYF.